This entry describes one TCR beta chain. Its ends do not fully match the called genes, so a read error is possible. The CDR3 is 15 residues long. Germline lookup yields CDR1 KGHSH and CDR2 LQKENI. The sample originates from a study of blood T cell repertoires in COVID-19. As processed by the authors: Scientists estimated how many nucleated cells there were by amplifying reference gene primers. This table comes from immunoSEQ multiplex PCR, and its TCRdb copy is limited to in-frame clones, with some not included. That table gives V, J and clone size, and the DNA gave D and trimming. The table records 150,000 to 200,000 clones, about 89% of them present only once.

This sequence was found in a man aged 65 to 85 with acute or convalescent COVID-19. The gene calls are TRBV18 and TRBJ2-3; unclear D gene. Sequencing was performed on peripheral blood. The CDR3: CASSPQRTSTDTQYF. CDR3 DNA sequence: TGTGCCAGCTCCCCACAGAGAACTAGCACAGATACGCAGTATTTT.